The next 25 T cell receptor beta chains were all read from a single sample in a study of breast tumors, draining lymph nodes, adjacent tissues. Samples came from axillary lymph nodes draining the breast cancer. From the multiplex PCR reads, TCRdb called clonotypes with MiXCR, one entry per CDR3 protein. The table records approximately 200,000 distinct CDR3 sequences, approximately 33% of them present only once. The sequencing input was axillary lymph node tissue. All receptors derive from a female donor with breast cancer. Some clones in this sample may be carry-over from other donors' samples.

The gene calls are TRBV7-8 and TRBJ1-1; no clear D. Germline V lookup: CDR1 SGHVS, CDR2 FQNEAQ. Trimming removed 5 bases from V and 0 bases from J, with 10 bases in between. This CDR3 is built from 14 residues. The CDR3 sequence: CASSKYDMNTEAFF. CDR3 nucleotides: TGTGCCAGCAGCAAGTATGATATGAACACTGAAGCTTTCTTT.

This clonotype was seen at least ten times. This chain joins TRBV6-5 and TRBJ2-1; 8 bases are a match to TRBD2. J was trimmed by 4 bases and V by 8 bases; bases with no gene match: 7. The CDR3 consists of 14 residues. Germline values: CDR1 MNHEY, CDR2 SVGAGI. CDR3 residues: CASGRPGGYNEQFF. DNA of the CDR3: TGTGCCAGCGGCAGGCCGGGGGGGTACAATGAGCAGTTCTTC.

This clonotype showed up many times. The chain carries TRBV18 and TRBJ2-7, with 14 bases lining up with TRBD2. Germline loops: CDR1 KGHSH, CDR2 LQKENI. The CDR3 is 15 residues long. V lost 5 bases to trimming and J lost 4 bases; unmatched junction nucleotides: 4. CDR3 in DNA: TGTGCCAGCTCAGCTGGGACTAGCGGGAGTTACGAGCAGTACTTC. Its translation: CASSAGTSGSYEQYF.

This clonotype was picked up many times. The J gene is TRBJ2-7, the V gene TRBV11-2; D not resolved. Deletions cut 5 bases from V and 3 bases from J, with 20 bases between. From germline, CDR1 is SGHAT and CDR2 FQNNGV. The CDR3 sequence is 16 residues long. DNA for the CDR3: TGTGCCAGCAGCCCCGGCAAGGGAAAGACGAACTACGAGCAGTACTTC. Amino acids: CASSPGKGKTNYEQYF.

This clonotype was seen at least ten times. The CDR3 loop is CASSQYSGGDQETQYF. DNA of the CDR3: TGTGCCAGCAGCCAATATAGCGGGGGTGACCAAGAGACCCAGTACTTC. The J gene is TRBJ2-5, the V gene TRBV4-2; 9 bases map to TRBD2. Losses at the gene ends were 2 bases for V and 0 bases for J; bases not matched to a gene: 4. This CDR3 spans 16 amino acids. CDR1 LGHNA and CDR2 YNFKEQ come from the germline V gene.

In its sample, this clonotype was seen many times. Its ends do not fully match the called genes, so a read error is possible. The chain links TRBV7-8 to TRBJ1-2; 8 bases are a match to TRBD1. Germline V CDR1 and CDR2: SGHVS, FQNEAQ. The CDR3 is 15 amino acids. Here the CDR3 DNA reads TGTGCCAGCAGCTTAGGGACAGGGAGTGGGTATGGCTACCCCTTC. It yields the protein CASSLGTGSGYGYPF.

This clonotype was observed at least ten times. This chain connects TRBV5-5 to TRBJ1-2; a possible D gene is TRBD1 (5 bases). The CDR3 length is 12 residues. The ends were cut back, 0 bases at V and 8 bases at J, with 8 bases in the middle. CDR1 and CDR2 from the germline V gene are SGHKS and YYEKEE (reference sequence). CDR3 in amino acids: CASSLARGGYTF. The DNA for the CDR3 is TGTGCCAGCAGCTTGGCAAGGGGCGGCTACACCTTC.

This clonotype was observed at least ten times. This chain connects TRBV18 to TRBJ2-1; 8 positions agree with TRBD2. The germline V gene has CDR1 KGHSH and CDR2 LQKENI. V was pared by 4 bases and J by 10 bases, with 9 bases of the junction left unmatched. The CDR3 runs 14 residues. This CDR3 reads CASSLSGAVREQFF. The DNA of the CDR3 is TGTGCCAGCTCACTTAGCGGGGCGGTACGCGAGCAGTTCTTC.

CDR3 sequence (DNA): TGCAGTCGGGGGATGGAGCCCCAGCATTTT. This sequence encodes CSRGMEPQHF. The V and J genes are TRBV20-1 and TRBJ1-5; D is perhaps TRBD1 (5 bases). Trimming took off 8 bases at V and 8 bases at J, with 10 bases between the two ends. Germline V lookup: CDR1 DFQATT, CDR2 SNEGSKA (reference sequence). This CDR3 region has 10 residues.

J is TRBJ1-1 and V is TRBV3-1; a possible D gene is TRBD1 (5 bases). Germline CDR1 LGHDT, CDR2 YNNKEL (reference sequence). Deletions cut 0 bases from V and 5 bases from J, with 13 bases between. This CDR3 is 15 amino acids long. For the CDR3, the DNA is TGTGCCAGCAGCCAAGATCTGCAGGGAGGGACTGAAGCTTTCTTT. Translating it yields CASSQDLQGGTEAFF.

The genes are TRBV7-2 and TRBJ2-5; a possible D gene is TRBD2 (5 bases). V was clipped by 1 base and J by 2 bases, with 11 bases between them. Germline assignment: CDR1 SGHTA and CDR2 FQGNSA. The CDR3 has 15 amino acids. CDR3 bases: TGTGCCAGCAGCTTAGAAGCGGCTAGACAAGAGACCCAGTACTTC. Its translation is CASSLEAARQETQYF.

This clonotype was counted ten times or more. The genes are TRBV3-1 and TRBJ2-2; D ambiguous. CDR3 length equals 13 residues. CDR1 LGHDT and CDR2 YNNKEL come from the germline V gene (reference sequence). Trimming removed 2 bases from V and 3 bases from J, with 4 bases in between. The CDR3 protein is CASSQTDTGELFF. The CDR3 DNA reads TGTGCCAGCAGCCAAACAGACACCGGGGAGCTGTTTTTT.

This clonotype was observed once. This sequence joins TRBV29-1 and TRBJ2-3; possible D gene TRBD2, 5 bases. Between the trimmed V and J ends, which lost 8 bases and 1 base, there was a span of 22 bases. This CDR3 has 16 residues. Germline lookup yields CDR1 SQVTM and CDR2 ANQGSEA. The CDR3 sequence: CSPDHWRAGRTDTQYF. In DNA form, the CDR3 reads TGCAGCCCAGACCATTGGCGGGCCGGCCGCACAGATACGCAGTATTTT.

This clonotype was seen repeatedly, ten times or more. V gene TRBV20-1 combines with J gene TRBJ1-5, with 8 bases that match TRBD1. The CDR3 is made up of 15 amino acids. V dropped 0 bases and J dropped 7; count of bases not matched to a gene: 8. Germline lookup yields CDR1 DFQATT and CDR2 SNEGSKA (reference sequence). The CDR3 loop is CSARDSQGAGQPQHF. The CDR3 region has the DNA TGCAGTGCTAGAGACTCCCAGGGGGCGGGCCAGCCCCAGCATTTT.

On this clonotype itself: The CDR3 does not end in the conserved phenylalanine or tryptophan, so this is likely a read error. The chain couples TRBV6-5 to TRBJ1-2; weak D call: TRBD1 (6 bases). Germline V CDR1 and CDR2: MNHEY, SVGAGI. The CDR3 has 14 amino acids. The DNA for the CDR3 is TGTGCCAGCAGTCACTCGGGGGGGCTAGACGGCTACACCTCC. Translated, it gives CASSHSGGLDGYTS.

Many counts were recorded for this clonotype. The chain joins TRBV5-1 to TRBJ1-1; 8 bases align to TRBD1. In germline, CDR1 is SGHRS, CDR2 YFSETQ. CDR3 length: 13 residues. The V and J ends lost 2 bases and 3 bases, in that order; junction bases with no gene match: 0. CDR3 sequence (DNA): TGCGCCAGCAGCTTACAGGGGGACACTGAAGCTTTCTTT. Translated: CASSLQGDTEAFF. Combining the CDR3 with reference TRBV5-1 and TRBJ1-1 gives the whole variable domain KAGVTQTPRYLIKTRGQQVTLSCSPISGHRSVSWYQQTPGQGLQFLFEYFSETQRNKGNFPGRFSGRQFSNSRSEMNVSTLELGDSALYLCASSLQGDTEAFFGQGTRLTVV.

This clonotype was found many times. At one end the junction does not follow the germline gene, possibly because of a read error. The chain couples TRBV11-2 to TRBJ2-5; D is tentatively TRBD1 or TRBD2 (6 bases each). CDR1 SGHAT and CDR2 FQNNGV come from the germline V gene. This CDR3 region has 16 residues. CDR3 DNA: TGTGCCAACAGCTTCACAGGAAGGGGGGACCAAGAGACCCAGTACTTC. Translated: CANSFTGRGDQETQYF.

This clonotype came up a few times. V usage is TRBV6-2 or TRBV6-3 and J usage is TRBJ2-5; TRBD2 matches at 12 bases. Trimming took 6 bases from V and 7 from J; bases not matched to a gene: 9. This CDR3 contains 15 residues. Looked up from germline, CDR1 is MNHEY and CDR2 is SVGEGT. The CDR3 DNA follows: TGTGCCAGCAGCCCTAGCGGGAGGGCCAGAGTGACCCAGTACTTC. This encodes CASSPSGRARVTQYF.

This clonotype was seen many times. This chain joins TRBV2 and TRBJ1-5, with D possibly TRBD1 on 5 matching bases. Germline assignment: CDR1 SNHLY and CDR2 FYNNEI. V lost 4 bases and J 3 bases, leaving 10 bases between the germline ends. The CDR3 loop spans 14 amino acids. In nucleotides, the CDR3 is TGTGCCAGCAGTGTCGGGACGATCAATCAGCCCCAGCATTTT. It yields the protein CASSVGTINQPQHF.

This clonotype came up many times. The rearrangement joins TRBV5-1 to TRBJ1-6; D is perhaps TRBD1 (6 bases). V lost 2 bases and J 1 base, leaving 10 bases between the germline ends. The CDR3 consists of 16 residues. CDR1 and CDR2 from the germline V gene are SGHRS and YFSETQ. CDR3 coding DNA: TGCGCCAGCAGCTTAGGGGGAAATTCCTATAATTCACCCCTCCACTTT. It translates to CASSLGGNSYNSPLHF.

This clonotype was counted at least ten times. The chain has TRBV20-1 and TRBJ2-3; 10 bases agree with TRBD1. From germline, CDR1 is DFQATT and CDR2 SNEGSKA (reference sequence). J was trimmed by 2 bases and V by 0 bases; bases with no gene match: 5. This CDR3 region has 16 residues. The chain's CDR3 is CSARDPDRGSTDTQYF. CDR3 bases: TGCAGTGCTAGAGACCCGGACAGGGGGTCCACAGATACGCAGTATTTT.

This clonotype was seen many times. This sequence joins TRBV2 and TRBJ2-1, with 13 bases fitting TRBD2. Germline CDR1 reads SNHLY; CDR2 reads FYNNEI. With V trimmed by 5 bases and J by 3 bases, 4 bases remained unmatched. This CDR3 region has 16 residues. This CDR3 reads CASSHRTSGSYNEQFF. DNA of the CDR3: TGTGCCAGCAGTCATCGGACTAGCGGGAGCTACAATGAGCAGTTCTTC. Combining the CDR3 with reference TRBV2 and TRBJ2-1 gives the whole variable domain EPEVTQTPSHQVTQMGQEVILRCVPISNHLYFYWYRQILGQKVEFLVSFYNNEISEKSEIFDDQFSVERPDGSNFTLKIRSTKLEDSAMYFCASSHRTSGSYNEQFFGPGTRLTVL.

This clonotype was recorded once. One junction end disagrees with the germline gene, perhaps due to a read error. The gene calls are TRBV14 and TRBJ2-3, with D maybe TRBD1 (5 bases). This CDR3 is built from 14 residues. The germline V gene has CDR1 SGHDN and CDR2 FVKESK. The DNA of the CDR3 is TGTACCAGCAGCCAGTGGACGGACACAGATACGCAGTCTTTT. As protein: CTSSQWTDTDTQSF.

V and J are TRBV20-1 and TRBJ2-3; the match to TRBD2 covers 10 bases. Germline V gene sequence: CDR1 DFQATT, CDR2 SNEGSKA (reference sequence). V trimming: 0 bases; J trimming: 11 bases; junction bases outside the gene matches: 11. The CDR3 has 15 residues. The CDR3 coding sequence is TGCAGTGCTAGAGATGGAGCGGGGGGGCACAATGAGCAGTATTTT. As protein: CSARDGAGGHNEQYF.

This clonotype was seen ten or more times. The chain joins TRBV3-1 to TRBJ1-5, with D uncertain. The CDR3 runs 15 residues. Trimming pared 4 bases from V and 1 base from J, leaving 11 bases between. The germline V gene has CDR1 LGHDT and CDR2 YNNKEL (reference sequence). The CDR3 nucleotides read TGTGCCAGCAGCCTAGACCTTAGAAGCAATCAGCCCCAGCATTTT. Protein product: CASSLDLRSNQPQHF.